This passage covers 14 T cell receptor beta chains from one sample sequenced in a study of blood T cell repertoires in COVID-19. Libraries were prepared by immunoSEQ multiplex PCR; TCRdb keeps only in-frame clonotypes and omits some of them. The repertoire holds about 74,000 clones, with around 88% as singletons. Material for sequencing was peripheral blood. The source of these receptors is a woman older than 75 with active or convalescent COVID-19.

This clone qualifies as medium-sized. This sequence joins TRBV5-1 and TRBJ1-1; no firm D call. V was clipped by 5 bases and J by 0 bases, with 8 bases between them. Germline loops: CDR1 SGHRS, CDR2 YFSETQ. This CDR3 has 13 residues. CDR3 DNA sequence: TGCGCCAGCAGGGGCTCAATGAACACTGAAGCTTTCTTT. Amino acid sequence: CASRGSMNTEAFF.

This clone was observed a few times. V usage is TRBV18 and J usage is TRBJ1-1; D gene uncertain. CDR3 length equals 16 residues. V shed 6 bases and J shed 1 base, with 18 bases lying between them. The V gene's germline CDR1 is KGHSH and CDR2 LQKENI. This CDR3 reads CASSLLEDRRNTEAFF. The CDR3 nucleotides read TGTGCCAGCTCCCTCCTTGAGGATAGGCGGAACACTGAAGCTTTCTTT.

The rearrangement uses TRBV5-4 and TRBJ1-5, with D possibly being TRBD1 (6 bases). Germline V gives CDR1 SGHNT, CDR2 YYREEE (reference sequence). The ends were cut back, 4 bases at V and 3 bases at J, with 11 bases in the middle. There are 14 residues in the CDR3. The chain's CDR3 is CASSAQGFNQPQHF. CDR3 DNA sequence: TGTGCCAGCAGCGCACAGGGTTTCAATCAGCCCCAGCATTTT.

The chain carries TRBV6-5 and TRBJ1-5, with D unresolved. Germline-derived CDR1 and CDR2 are MNHEY and SVGAGI. The V end was cut by 4 bases, the J end by 0 bases, with 10 bases between. CDR3 length equals 15 residues. The CDR3 sequence: CASSWAGNSNQPQHF. DNA of the CDR3: TGTGCCAGCAGTTGGGCCGGGAATAGCAATCAGCCCCAGCATTTT.

The rearrangement links TRBV6-5 to TRBJ2-1, with 7 bases aligning to TRBD2. V lost 2 bases, J lost 2 bases, and 3 bases stayed unmatched. The germline V gene has CDR1 MNHEY and CDR2 SVGAGI. The CDR3 loop spans 15 amino acids. The chain's CDR3 is CASSYDGRPYNEQFF. The DNA for the CDR3 is TGTGCCAGCAGTTACGACGGGAGGCCCTACAATGAGCAGTTCTTC.

The gene calls are TRBV5-1 and TRBJ2-1; 16 bases fit TRBD2. The CDR3 has 18 residues. Germline V gene data show CDR1 as SGHRS and CDR2 as YFSETQ. With 4 bases clipped from V and 7 bases from J, the junction kept 11 bases outside the gene matches. This CDR3 is CASSPRPLGLAGGNEQFF. CDR3 coding DNA: TGCGCCAGCAGCCCTCGGCCGCTGGGACTAGCGGGAGGGAATGAGCAGTTCTTC.

The rearrangement joins TRBV18 to TRBJ1-2, with no clear D. Germline V CDR1 and CDR2: KGHSH, LQKENI. The CDR3 runs 15 residues. V was pared by 5 bases and J by 0 bases, with 13 bases between. The CDR3 region has the DNA TGTGCCAGCTCATCAGGTGGAGGGCCTAACTATGGCTACACCTTC. Its translation is CASSSGGGPNYGYTF. Using reference TRBV18 and TRBJ1-2 for the parts outside the CDR3, the full variable domain is NAGVMQNPRHLVRRRGQEARLRCSPMKGHSHVYWYRQLPEEGLKFMVYLQKENIIDESGMPKERFSAEFPKEGPSILRIQQVVRGDSAAYFCASSSGGGPNYGYTFGSGTRLTVV.

The chain has TRBV5-3 and TRBJ2-1; the match to TRBD2 covers 14 bases. TRBV5-3 is an ORF for which the function is uncertain. This CDR3 contains 18 residues. The J segment lost 3 bases and the V segment lost 8 bases, leaving 13 bases of the junction unmatched. CDR3 coding DNA: TGTGCCAGGCCTAGTGGGACTAGCGGGAGACGGGACTACAATGAGCAGTTCTTC. Its protein product is CARPSGTSGRRDYNEQFF.

This chain links TRBV5-1 with TRBJ2-2, with D uncertain. The CDR3 loop spans 13 amino acids. The V end lost 5 bases, the J end lost 6 bases, and 11 bases lay between the germline ends. Germline V gene data show CDR1 as SGHRS and CDR2 as YFSETQ. The CDR3 nucleotides read TGCGCCAGCAGGCCAGTTCCGCCCGGGGAGCTGTTTTTT. Translated, it gives CASRPVPPGELFF.

V gene TRBV28 combines with J gene TRBJ1-5, with D possibly being TRBD1 (5 bases). V was cut by 4 bases and J by 3 bases, with 13 bases left in between. Germline V gene sequence: CDR1 MDHEN, CDR2 SYDVKM. The CDR3 totals 15 residues. As DNA, the CDR3 is TGTGCCAGCAGTTCCCAGGGACTTAACAATCAGCCCCAGCATTTT. This encodes CASSSQGLNNQPQHF.

This sequence joins TRBV27 and TRBJ1-1; D is ambiguous. The ends were cut back, 5 bases at V and 2 bases at J, with 15 bases in the middle. The CDR3 is 15 residues long. Germline loops: CDR1 MNHEY, CDR2 SMNVEV (reference sequence). The DNA for the CDR3 is TGTGCCAGCAGTACCGCGGGCTACTTAAACACTGAAGCTTTCTTT. This encodes CASSTAGYLNTEAFF.

The V and J genes are TRBV28 and TRBJ1-2; D remains ambiguous. The CDR3 has 13 amino acids. V lost 5 bases and J 4 bases, leaving 11 bases between the germline ends. Germline CDR1 reads MDHEN; CDR2 reads SYDVKM. The DNA of the CDR3 is TGTGCCAGCAGTAACCTGATTAGCTATGGCTACACCTTC. Its translation: CASSNLISYGYTF.

V and J are TRBV7-2 and TRBJ2-7; 8 nucleotides line up with TRBD1. Trimming cost V 0 bases and J 2 bases; bases outside gene matches: 3. The CDR3 runs to 15 residues. Germline-derived CDR1 and CDR2 are SGHTA and FQGNSA. The CDR3 spells CASSLARGQAYEQYF. The CDR3 DNA reads TGTGCCAGCAGCTTAGCCCGGGGACAGGCCTACGAGCAGTACTTC.

This clone was seen only a few times. CDR3 DNA: TGTGCCAGCAGCTTAGTCAAGGGGCTCGGTGGGGCCAACGTCCTGACTTTC. Its translation is CASSLVKGLGGANVLTF. The chain recombines TRBV11-2 with TRBJ2-6; D possibly corresponds to TRBD1 (5 bases). The CDR3 loop spans 17 amino acids. In germline, CDR1 is SGHAT, CDR2 FQNNGV. Trimming removed 1 base at V and 3 bases at J, with 13 bases between.